The rows below give T cell receptor beta chains drawn from one sample of a study of prognosis after radiotherapy for stage I lung cancer. TCRdb ran MiXCR on the multiplex PCR reads and lists one entry per CDR3 protein. Of some 35,000 distinct CDR3 sequences listed, 25% to 40% were seen once; the top ten hold around 30%. The sample was PBMCs, taken before or after stereotactic body radiation therapy (not recorded which). The origin of the receptors is a donor older than 45 with non-small cell lung cancer. The CDR3 runs from the conserved cysteine through the conserved F or W. A D gene is named only where the DNA matches it firmly. Some rows mark clone size as missing; the rest say once, few, many or name a class of expanded clone.

j_gene: TRBJ2-3; d_gene: NA; abundance: many; v_gene: TRBV28; CDR3nt: TGTGCCAGCAGTTTGATGGGAGATACGCAGTATTTT; CDR3aa: CASSLMGDTQYF
j_gene: TRBJ2-1; d_gene: TRBD2; abundance: many; v_gene: TRBV11-2; CDR3nt: TGTGCCAGCAGCGCGGGACTAACCGCCGGTGAGCAGTTCTTC; CDR3aa: CASSAGLTAGEQFF
j_gene: TRBJ1-1; d_gene: TRBD1; abundance: many; v_gene: TRBV20-1; CDR3nt: TGCAGTGCTAATCCGGGACAGGGGGGACCTAAACCGAACACTGAAGCTTTCTTT; CDR3aa: CSANPGQGGPKPNTEAFF
j_gene: TRBJ1-2; d_gene: TRBD1; abundance: many; v_gene: TRBV20-1; CDR3nt: TGCAGTGCTAGGCTACAGGGGCCCTATGGCTACACCTTC; CDR3aa: CSARLQGPYGYTF
j_gene: TRBJ2-2; d_gene: NA; abundance: many; v_gene: TRBV12-3/TRBV12-4; CDR3nt: TGTGCCAGCAGCTACAGGGTAACCGGGGAGCTGTTTTTT; CDR3aa: CASSYRVTGELFF
j_gene: TRBJ1-1; d_gene: NA; abundance: NA; v_gene: TRBV12-3/TRBV12-4; CDR3nt: TGTGCCAGCAGTTCGGGCCCGGCCACTGAAGCTTTCTTT; CDR3aa: CASSSGPATEAFF
j_gene: TRBJ2-7; d_gene: NA; abundance: NA; v_gene: TRBV6-1; CDR3nt: TGTGCCAGCAGTAACCACCTTTACGAGCAGTACTTC; CDR3aa: CASSNHLYEQYF
j_gene: TRBJ2-5; d_gene: NA; abundance: many; v_gene: TRBV6-2/TRBV6-3; CDR3nt: TGTGCCAGCACCTCGGCGGCGGAGGGGGAGACCCAGTACTTC; CDR3aa: CASTSAAEGETQYF
j_gene: TRBJ1-1; d_gene: TRBD1; abundance: many; v_gene: TRBV12-3/TRBV12-4; CDR3nt: TGTGCCAGCAGTCTTATACAGGGGATGAACACTGAAGCTTTCTTT; CDR3aa: CASSLIQGMNTEAFF
j_gene: TRBJ2-2; d_gene: NA; abundance: many; v_gene: TRBV6-1; CDR3nt: TGTGCCAGCCGGGAGAACACCGGGGAGCTGTTTTTT; CDR3aa: CASRENTGELFF
j_gene: TRBJ2-5; d_gene: NA; abundance: many; v_gene: TRBV6-2/TRBV6-3; CDR3nt: TGTGCCAGCAGGAACAGGGAGACCCAGTACTTC; CDR3aa: CASRNRETQYF
j_gene: TRBJ2-3; d_gene: TRBD2; abundance: many; v_gene: TRBV7-3; CDR3nt: TGTGCCAGCAGCTTAGGGGCGGGGGGCACAGATACGCAGTATTTT; CDR3aa: CASSLGAGGTDTQYF
j_gene: TRBJ2-1; d_gene: TRBD2; abundance: NA; v_gene: TRBV2; CDR3nt: TGTGCCAGCAGTGTACTAGCGGGAGTTGAGCAGTTCTTC; CDR3aa: CASSVLAGVEQFF
j_gene: TRBJ1-2; d_gene: NA; abundance: many; v_gene: TRBV13; CDR3nt: TGTGCCAGCAGCATGGGGCGCTTCTATGGCTACACCTTC; CDR3aa: CASSMGRFYGYTF
j_gene: TRBJ2-1; d_gene: NA; abundance: many; v_gene: TRBV3-1; CDR3nt: TGTGCCAGCAGCCAAGGATCGACAGCCTACAATGAGCAGTTCTTC; CDR3aa: CASSQGSTAYNEQFF
j_gene: TRBJ1-1; d_gene: NA; abundance: many; v_gene: TRBV15; CDR3nt: TGTGCCACCAGCAGAGATGATGAGATTAGGGACACTGAAGCTTTCTTT; CDR3aa: CATSRDDEIRDTEAFF
j_gene: TRBJ1-4; d_gene: NA; abundance: NA; v_gene: TRBV12-3/TRBV12-4; CDR3nt: TGTGCCAGCAGTTTCAGGGATCCTGAACAACTGTTTTTT; CDR3aa: CASSFRDPEQLFF
j_gene: TRBJ1-5; d_gene: NA; abundance: many; v_gene: TRBV19; CDR3nt: TGTGCCAGTAGTTTCGATGCTAGCAATCAGCCCCAGCATTTT; CDR3aa: CASSFDASNQPQHF
j_gene: TRBJ1-5; d_gene: TRBD1; abundance: many; v_gene: TRBV6-8; CDR3nt: TGTGCCAGCAGTCTGACAGGGGGCAGGCAGCCCCAGCATTTT; CDR3aa: CASSLTGGRQPQHF
j_gene: TRBJ2-3; d_gene: NA; abundance: NA; v_gene: TRBV5-1; CDR3nt: TGCGCCAGCAGCTCGGTGATCACAGATACGCAGTATTTT; CDR3aa: CASSSVITDTQYF
j_gene: TRBJ2-1; d_gene: NA; abundance: NA; v_gene: TRBV6-1; CDR3nt: TGTGCCAGCAGGACCCTTGGACAGTCAAATGAGCAGTTCTTC; CDR3aa: CASRTLGQSNEQFF
j_gene: TRBJ2-4; d_gene: NA; abundance: many; v_gene: TRBV6-2/TRBV6-3; CDR3nt: TGTGCCAGCAGTTACTCGAGAAGCGGAAACATTCAGTACTTC; CDR3aa: CASSYSRSGNIQYF